This T cell receptor beta chain came from a study of blood T cell repertoires in COVID-19. Study-level information: The United States, Italy and Spain provided the acute and convalescent COVID-19 samples.

The method was immunoSEQ multiplex PCR; TCRdb's version includes in-frame clones alone and lacks a portion of them. The sample lists under 200,000 clones; more than 75% were seen once. In its sample, this clone was seen many times. Participants' reported clinical history set cohort assignment. Resolution of symptoms, clearance, or two negative PCRs was present in recovered Cohort 3 donors. Germline V lookup: CDR1 SEHNR, CDR2 FQNEAQ (reference sequence). The CDR3 contains 16 residues. With V trimmed by 4 bases and J by 4 bases, 10 bases remained unmatched. This receptor was identified in a woman aged 45-60 years who had recovered from COVID-19. Sequencing was done on a sample of PBMCs or T cells enriched from blood (not recorded which). This rearrangement joins TRBV7-9 to TRBJ1-3, with 7 bases identical to TRBD1. The DNA for the CDR3 is TGTGCCAGCAGCTCGTTCAGGGGGTCGAAAGGAAACACCATATATTTT. Translated, it gives CASSSFRGSKGNTIYF.